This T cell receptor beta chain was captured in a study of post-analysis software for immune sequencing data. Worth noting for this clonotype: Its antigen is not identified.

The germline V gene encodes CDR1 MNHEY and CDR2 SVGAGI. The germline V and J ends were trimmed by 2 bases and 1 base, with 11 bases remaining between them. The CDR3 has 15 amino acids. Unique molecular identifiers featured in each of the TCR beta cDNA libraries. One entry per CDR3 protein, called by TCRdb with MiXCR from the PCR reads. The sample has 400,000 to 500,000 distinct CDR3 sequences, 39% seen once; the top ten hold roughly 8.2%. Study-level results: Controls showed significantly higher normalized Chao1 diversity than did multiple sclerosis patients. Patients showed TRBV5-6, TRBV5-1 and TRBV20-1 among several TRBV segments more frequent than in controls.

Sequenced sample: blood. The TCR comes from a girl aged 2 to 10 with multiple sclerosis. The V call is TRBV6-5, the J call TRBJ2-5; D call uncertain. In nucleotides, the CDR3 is TGTGCCAGCAGTTACCCAAATGGGCCCCAAGAGACCCAGTACTTC. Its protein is CASSYPNGPQETQYF.